Here is one T cell receptor beta chain with its context. These data come from a study of cytomegalovirus exposure and HLA in healthy donors. The CDR3 has 15 residues. V was trimmed by 0 bases and J by 7 bases, leaving 13 bases between them. Germline CDR1 SGHRS, CDR2 YFSETQ. The PCR made use of 60 Vbeta and 13 Jbeta primers. Method: immunoSEQ multiplex PCR; TCRdb's copy keeps in-frame clones and lacks some. The data show 130,000 to 150,000 clones, with under 85% seen just once and about 6.9% held by the top ten. The rearrangement links TRBV5-1 to TRBJ1-4; no firm D call. The origin of this receptor is a woman aged 40 to 50 in good health and CMV-seropositive. The sequenced material came from PBMCs. The CDR3 is CASSLVGIGFEKLFF. CDR3 DNA: TGCGCCAGCAGCTTGGTCGGCATCGGGTTTGAAAAACTGTTTTTT.